These 18 T cell receptor beta chains originate from one sample sequenced in a study of shared clonotypes between healthy human individuals. Profiling relied on immunoSEQ multiplex PCR, and the TCRdb table lists in-frame clones only, not all of them. The sample contains about 710,000 clones, around three quarters of which appear only once. Sequenced sample: memory CD4+ T cells sorted from blood. The subset: CD45RA-negative fraction. The receptors shown here come from a woman aged 30 to 39 in good health.

This clone was seen a handful of times. The sample carries other DNA sequences with the same CDR3. The chain couples TRBV4-1 to TRBJ1-2, with D tentatively TRBD1 (5 bases). Trimming shortened V by 0 bases and J by 7 bases, and 9 bases separated the two germline ends. Germline-derived CDR1 and CDR2 are MGHRA and YSYEKL. CDR3 length: 13 amino acids. The CDR3 nucleotides read TGCGCCAGCAGCCAAGACCAAGGGGTTGGCTACACCTTC. This gives the protein CASSQDQGVGYTF.

This clone was seen more than once but under ten times. V is TRBV28 and J is TRBJ2-7, with 11 bases lining up with TRBD2. Looked up from germline, CDR1 is MDHEN and CDR2 is SYDVKM. The CDR3 loop spans 13 amino acids. Trimming removed 8 bases from V and 4 bases from J; junction bases left unmatched: 4. The CDR3 DNA reads as TGTGCCAGCTACACTAGCGGGAGTTACGAGCAGTACTTC. Its translation is CASYTSGSYEQYF.

The gene calls are TRBV6-1 and TRBJ2-2; 10 nucleotides agree with TRBD2. V lost 4 bases to trimming and J lost 6 bases; unmatched junction nucleotides: 5. The CDR3 sequence is 15 residues long. The germline V gene encodes CDR1 MNHNS and CDR2 SASEGT. CDR3 loop: CASSASGRVPGELFF. The CDR3, as DNA: TGTGCCAGCAGTGCAAGCGGGAGGGTGCCCGGGGAGCTGTTTTTT.

Concerning this clone itself: Just one base apart from a much larger clone, this may be a read error. Other DNA sequences from this sample encode an identical CDR3 as well. The V and J genes are TRBV19 and TRBJ2-3, with TRBD1 identical over 10 bases. Trimming removed 3 bases from V and 3 bases from J; junction bases left unmatched: 3. Germline V gene lookup returns CDR1 LNHDA and CDR2 SQIVND (reference sequence). The CDR3 covers 15 residues. The CDR3 nucleotides are TGTGCCAGTAGTATCGGGACAGGGGCAACAGATACGCAGTATTTT. Amino acid sequence: CASSIGTGATDTQYF.

This clone was recorded many times. The chain carries TRBV9 and TRBJ1-5; 7 bases are a match to TRBD1. V shed 4 bases, J shed 4 bases, and the junction held 8 bases outside the gene matches. CDR1 and CDR2 (germline): SGDLS, YYNGEE. The CDR3 contains 15 residues. In DNA form, the CDR3 reads TGTGCCAGCAGCTCCTCGACAGGGTGGAATCAGCCCCAGCATTTT. It specifies CASSSSTGWNQPQHF.

This clone was seen only once. J is TRBJ2-5 and V is TRBV6-1; the match to TRBD1 covers 11 bases. This CDR3 spans 15 amino acids. Germline-derived CDR1 and CDR2 are MNHNS and SASEGT. The V and J ends lost 6 bases and 5 bases, in that order; junction bases with no gene match: 8. The CDR3 region has the DNA TGTGCCAGCAGGGGCGGACAGGGGGCGAAGGAGACCCAGTACTTC. It is translated as CASRGGQGAKETQYF.

The chain combines TRBV11-2 with TRBJ2-7; 9 bases are shared with TRBD1. The J segment lost 7 bases and the V segment lost 3 bases, leaving 10 bases of the junction unmatched. The germline gives CDR1 SGHAT, CDR2 FQNNGV. The CDR3 contains 15 residues. CDR3 protein: CASSFDRGAGIEQYF. As DNA, the CDR3 is TGTGCCAGCAGCTTTGACAGGGGGGCGGGAATTGAGCAGTACTTC.

This CDR3 reads CARDITGANVLTF. The CDR3 DNA follows: TGTGCCCGAGATATTACTGGGGCCAACGTCCTGACTTTC. This chain joins TRBV30 and TRBJ2-6; D unclear. V lost 8 bases and J 2 bases, leaving 10 bases between the germline ends. The CDR3 consists of 13 residues. The germline CDR1 and CDR2 sequences are GTSNPN and SVGIG (reference sequence).

With regard to this clone: A much larger clone lies one base from this, so it may be a read error. V and J are TRBV11-3 and TRBJ1-1; D perhaps matches TRBD1 (6 bases). CDR1 is SGHNT, CDR2 YENEEA, per germline. The germline V and J ends were trimmed by 5 bases and 2 bases, with 9 bases remaining between them. This CDR3 has 13 residues. The CDR3 DNA reads TGTGCCAGCAGCCGACAGGCAAACACTGAAGCTTTCTTT. Translated: CASSRQANTEAFF. Together with reference TRBV11-3 and TRBJ1-1, the CDR3 gives the full variable domain: EAGVVQSPRYKIIEKKQPVAFWCNPISGHNTLYWYLQNLGQGPELLIRYENEEAVDDSQLPKDRFSAERLKGVDSTLKIQPAELGDSAVYLCASSRQANTEAFFGQGTRLTVV.

The rearrangement joins TRBV19 to TRBJ1-5; 10 nucleotides align to TRBD1. V lost 3 bases to trimming and J lost 5 bases; unmatched junction nucleotides: 7. The germline V gene encodes CDR1 LNHDA and CDR2 SQIVND (reference sequence). The CDR3 covers 16 residues. CDR3 bases: TGTGCCAGTAGTATTTTAGGACAGGGGGATTATCAGCCCCAGCATTTT. It specifies CASSILGQGDYQPQHF.

This clone was picked up a small number of times. The V call is TRBV13, the J call TRBJ2-7; 7 nucleotides line up with TRBD1. With V trimmed by 5 bases and J by 0 bases, 7 bases remained unmatched. The CDR3 is 15 amino acids. Per germline, CDR1 PRHDT and CDR2 FYEKMQ (reference sequence). CDR3 protein: CASSAGQDPSYEQYF. DNA of the CDR3: TGTGCCAGCAGCGCCGGACAGGACCCCTCCTACGAGCAGTACTTC.

The V and J genes are TRBV7-2 and TRBJ2-7; D gene unclear. The V gene's germline CDR1 is SGHTA and CDR2 FQGNSA. Trimming took 3 bases from V and 5 from J, leaving 8 bases between them. The CDR3 has 12 residues. This CDR3 is CASSFARNEQYF. DNA of the CDR3: TGTGCCAGCAGCTTTGCTAGGAACGAGCAGTACTTC.

The rearrangement links TRBV28 to TRBJ2-2; D unclear. The germline V and J ends were trimmed by 2 bases and 7 bases, with 11 bases remaining between them. The germline CDR1 and CDR2 sequences are MDHEN and SYDVKM. The CDR3 extends over 14 amino acids. The CDR3 is CASSLNRPLGELFF. CDR3 coding DNA: TGTGCCAGCAGTTTAAACCGGCCTCTCGGGGAGCTGTTTTTT.

This clone was counted a single time. The rearrangement joins TRBV23-1 to TRBJ1-5; TRBD1 is a possible D gene (6 bases). TRBV23-1 is an ORF for which the function is uncertain. The CDR3 consists of 19 residues. Trimming left V 0 bases short and J 5 bases short, with 23 bases between. CDR3 coding DNA: TGCGCCAGCAGTCAATCGGTCTCAATTCGCTCAGGGGCAGATCAGCCCCAGCATTTT. It encodes CASSQSVSIRSGADQPQHF.

In this sample, this clone turned up once. The V gene is TRBV28, the J gene TRBJ1-1; D gene unclear. This CDR3 region has 15 residues. Germline CDR1 is MDHEN and CDR2 is SYDVKM. The V end was cut by 6 bases, the J end by 3 bases, with 17 bases between. The CDR3 coding sequence is TGTGCCAGCAGCCTCCGGGGTGCCGGGTACACTGAAGCTTTCTTT. Residues: CASSLRGAGYTEAFF.

The CDR3 region is CASSTDSGMSSGDTQYF. The CDR3 nucleotides read TGTGCCAGTAGTACTGATAGCGGGATGTCCTCGGGGGATACGCAGTATTTT. This rearrangement joins TRBV19 to TRBJ2-3, with 8 positions matching TRBD2. CDR3 length: 17 residues. V shed 4 bases, J shed 6 bases, and the junction held 15 bases outside the gene matches. CDR1 is LNHDA and CDR2 is SQIVND in the germline V gene (reference sequence).

This chain connects TRBV29-1 to TRBJ1-1, with a weak D call TRBD1 (6 bases). Germline V gives CDR1 SQVTM, CDR2 ANQGSEA. The CDR3 loop spans 14 amino acids. Trimming left V 4 bases short and J 0 bases short, with 12 bases between. The CDR3 loop reads CSVVATGVNTEAFF. As DNA, the CDR3 is TGCAGCGTTGTAGCGACAGGCGTGAACACTGAAGCTTTCTTT.

The chain uses TRBV6-1 and TRBJ2-3, with TRBD1 matching 9 bases. The CDR3 is 13 residues long. CDR1 is MNHNS, CDR2 SASEGT, per germline. The J segment lost 10 bases and the V segment lost 4 bases, leaving 6 bases of the junction unmatched. The CDR3 DNA reads TGTGCCAGCAGTGGAGACAGGGGGTTGGCGCAGTATTTT. This gives the protein CASSGDRGLAQYF.